This T cell receptor beta chain originates from a study of shared clonotypes between healthy human individuals (dated by TCRdb to the early 2020s). Notes on the research overall: Two women and a few men aged 18 to 49 years were included in the cohort. For each donor, CD4 naive and CD4 memory were each run on three plates, CD8 naive on two plates, and CD8 memory on one plate. Blood TCR repertoires of a handful of healthy adults were deeply sequenced to estimate repertoire size and the extent of clonotype sharing between individuals. To increase sequencing depth and limit assay-specific biases, TCR repertoire library preparation and sequencing were carried out by different laboratories using diverse techniques. Between about 0.8 and 9 billion PBMCs per donor were obtained by leukapheresis.

What the authors observed across the whole study: Because the study included a small number of donors, the genetic and exposure-history diversity represented was limited. Even with the large sequencing depth, rarefaction of the sorted-subset datasets indicated that sequencing was incomplete. Roughly 5% of naive CD4, around 3.5% of naive CD8, about 2.5% of memory CD4, and over 0.35% of memory CD8 clonotypes were shared across several donors. Sampling was limited to blood, and TCR repertoires in tissue likely differ from TCR repertoires in blood. Naive subsets generally had larger estimated clonotype richness than memory subsets did. Based on pairwise subsampling, the degree of clonotype sharing among donors was expected to be affected by sequencing depth. Higher generation probabilities were observed for clonotypes shared by all four sorted-subset donors than for non-shared clonotypes.

Using the deep immunoSEQ assay, multiplex PCR amplified TCR CDR3 regions from genomic DNA. Genomic DNA extracted from each cell subset was distributed evenly over all wells of several immunoSEQ 96-well plates, and each plate served as one replicate. For sorted subsets, 150 to 200 ng genomic DNA, equal to about 30,000 T cell genomes, was loaded into each replicate PCR. Purified libraries were quantified with a Qubit 3.0 fluorometer, sized on a Bioanalyzer 2100, and re-quantified with the KAPA Library Quantification kit. Each immunoSEQ 96-well plate was sequenced on its own single-read 150-cycle Illumina NextSeq 550 flow cell. As for how the authors treated the data: Because the immunoSEQ output held only junctional sequences and lacked quality scores, the filtering could not match the filtering applied to full-length reads. Sequences were annotated with PyIR, a Python wrapper for IgBLAST v1.9, using IMGT germline references to assign V/J genes and CDR3. Any read was removed if the V/J assignment was weak (E-value above 1e-6), the CDR3 was missing, or the read contained stop codons, out-of-frame junctions, or ambiguous translated residues. A V3J clonotype was defined by an identical inferred V gene, J gene, and CDR3 amino acid sequence. Percentage overlap between repertoires was calculated by dividing the number of shared unique clonotypes by the size of the smaller repertoire. RTK rarefaction, the Chao1 estimator, and Recon v2.1 estimates of unobserved clonotypes were used to assess repertoire richness. Generation probabilities for all TCRbeta clonotypes obtained by the gDNA method from a handful of donors were computed using OLGA. TCRdb obtained this table from immuneACCESS and retained in-frame rearrangements with V and J assigned. These tables miss some clones; where compared with another copy, unresolved V genes account for less than half of the shortfall, and the remainder is unexplained. V, J and clone size were drawn from that table, and D and trimming were deduced from the DNA. This sample is represented by about 600,000 clones; around 97% of them were singletons. Clones ranked in the top ten supply 0.055% to 0.07% of the sample.

Turning to this clone: The target of this receptor is not known. It has no much larger one-base neighbor in the sample; base qualities were not kept.

The donors were healthy, HIV-negative adults who had no recently reported acute infections or vaccinations. All donors were Caucasian adults living in Nashville, Tennessee, USA. Magnetic negative selection was used to enrich CD4+ T cells, after which naive cells were positively selected on CD45RA and the negative fraction became the memory subset. After blood collection by leukapheresis, PBMCs were isolated using Ficoll-Histopaque density gradient centrifugation and then cryopreserved in the vapor phase of liquid nitrogen. Analytical flow cytometry was used to check the purity and quantity of every magnetically sorted T cell population. From each sorted fraction, genomic DNA was isolated and quantified by UV absorbance on a Nanodrop 2000c. V and J are truncated by 9 bases and 3 bases respectively, leaving an intervening sequence of 14 bases. The cysteine opens and the phenylalanine closes a CDR3 of 13 amino acids. CDR3 DNA is the only sequence kept; it has 39 bases, read in frame from the first base. CDR1 and CDR2 (LNHDA, SQIVND) derive from the germline V gene (reference sequence).

Sequencing was done on a sample of naive CD4+ T cells sorted from blood. The sample's cell subset or site label, decoded: CD45RA+ positively selected. The chain joins TRBV19 to TRBJ2-5, with the D gene call left open. The source of this sequence is a woman aged 25 to 39 in good health. This receptor has the CDR3 CASRGRREETQYF. The DNA sequence is TGTGCCAGCCGAGGCCGGCGTGAAGAGACCCAGTACTTC.